The 7 T cell receptor beta chains below all came from one sample that was sequenced in a study of T-cell memory formation after mild COVID-19 (dated by TCRdb to the early 2020s). Libraries were prepared through 5' RACE. Sequencer: Illumina NovaSeq 6000. TCRdb reprocessing: public reads trimmed at Q25 with fastp, clones called with MiXCR, in-frame beta chains kept. Each CDR3 protein appears once, grouped with its most common genes and DNA. In this sample the table shows about 400,000 distinct CDR3 sequences, more than 20% of which occur a single time. The top ten hold over 10% of the sample. The sequenced material came from PBMCs or a T cell subset sorted from them (not recorded which). The source of these receptors is an adult woman who had mild COVID-19 (a few samples of this study predate the infection). The sample titles of this study are shuffled in the database, so cell type and time point are left out; the donor was told from shared clones.

This chain links TRBV11-2 with TRBJ1-1; D is ambiguous. Germline V gene data show CDR1 as SGHAT and CDR2 as FQNNGV. V was cut by 2 bases and J by 5 bases, with 9 bases left in between. This CDR3 is 13 amino acids long. In DNA form, the CDR3 reads TGTGCCAGCAGCTTAAAGGGTGGGACTGAAGCTTTCTTT. Amino acid sequence: CASSLKGGTEAFF.

This clonotype was seen a handful of times. This rearrangement joins TRBV2 to TRBJ2-1; D is perhaps TRBD1 (6 bases). The CDR3 length is 15 residues. Germline V gene data show CDR1 as SNHLY and CDR2 as FYNNEI. The V end was cut by 3 bases, the J end by 3 bases, with 12 bases between. The CDR3 nucleotides are TGTGCCAGCAGTGAGATGGGGGCTGTCTACAATGAGCAGTTCTTC. Amino acids: CASSEMGAVYNEQFF.

Here the CDR3 DNA reads TGCAGTGCCGGACAGGGTGGGTCCTCGAACGAGCAGTACTTC. It yields the protein CSAGQGGSSNEQYF. V is TRBV20-1 and J is TRBJ2-7; 8 bases align to TRBD1. The CDR3 is made up of 14 amino acids. CDR1 and CDR2 (germline): DFQATT, SNEGSKA (reference sequence). V shed 6 bases and J 5 bases; nucleotides not matched to a gene: 12.

The gene calls are TRBV5-1 and TRBJ2-5; D is perhaps TRBD2 (7 bases). The ends were cut back, 4 bases at V and 5 bases at J, with 21 bases in the middle. The CDR3 has 16 residues. The germline V gene has CDR1 SGHRS and CDR2 YFSETQ. Here the CDR3 DNA reads TGCGCCAGCAGCCCCATGTGGACGGGGGGCAAGGAGACCCAGTACTTC. Its protein product is CASSPMWTGGKETQYF.

The genes are TRBV18 and TRBJ1-1; D uncertain. V was clipped by 0 bases and J by 7 bases, with 9 bases between them. CDR3 length: 13 amino acids. Germline V gene lookup returns CDR1 KGHSH and CDR2 LQKENI. The CDR3 DNA reads TGTGCCAGCTCACCACCGGGCACTAGTGAAGCTTTCTTT. This sequence encodes CASSPPGTSEAFF.

The V gene is TRBV12-3 or TRBV12-4, the J gene TRBJ2-3, with D perhaps TRBD1 (6 bases). Trimming removed 6 bases at V and 2 bases at J, with 15 bases between. The CDR3 runs to 15 residues. Here the CDR3 reads CASRVTGHLTDTQYF. The CDR3 nucleotides read TGTGCCAGCAGGGTAACGGGACACCTCACAGATACGCAGTATTTT.

The sample holds a few counts of this clonotype. The chain links TRBV7-2 to TRBJ2-3, with D perhaps being TRBD1 or TRBD2 (5 bases each). Looked up from germline, CDR1 is SGHTA and CDR2 is FQGNSA. This CDR3 has 16 residues. V was clipped by 4 bases and J by 2 bases, with 16 bases between them. The CDR3 sequence is CASSSRRDAYTDTQYF. The CDR3 nucleotides are TGTGCCAGCAGCTCACGTCGGGACGCATACACAGATACGCAGTATTTT.